These T cell receptor beta chains were read from a single sample in a study of CD4+ T cells in melanoma. Data came from immunoSEQ multiplex PCR; TCRdb stores just in-frame clones and leaves some out. The repertoire includes over 15,000 clones, 83% of them detected once, and approximately 5.4% sits in the top ten. The sequenced sample consisted of cells from a culture (not recorded whether cultured in vitro). The source is a human donor with melanoma. The CDR3 runs from the conserved cysteine through the conserved F or W. D genes are given only for firm matches. The size entry is marked missing in some rows and otherwise reads once, few, many or a size class.

.	16	TRBV27	TRBJ2-7	.	CASSLSLTVSSYEQYF	TGTGCCAGCAGTTTATCGCTGACAGTGAGCTCCTACGAGCAGTACTTC
.	11	TRBV19	TRBJ1-1	.	CASSIGREAFF	TGTGCCAGTAGTATCGGGAGAGAAGCTTTCTTT
.	12	TRBV2	TRBJ2-5	.	CASTSYQETQYF	TGTGCCAGCACTAGCTACCAAGAGACCCAGTACTTC
.	16	TRBV6-1	TRBJ1-2	.	CASSEAGTAGLYGYTF	TGTGCCAGCAGTGAAGCGGGGACCGCCGGCCTCTATGGCTACACCTTC
.	15	TRBV6-5	TRBJ2-2	.	CASSYGGAFPRELFF	TGTGCCAGCAGTTACGGCGGGGCCTTTCCCCGGGAGCTGTTTTTT
.	16	TRBV10-1	TRBJ2-5	TRBD1	CASSEGQGVTQETQYF	TGCGCCAGCAGTGAGGGGCAGGGGGTTACGCAAGAGACCCAGTACTTC
.	11	TRBV21-1	TRBJ2-7	.	CASSKNREQYF	TGTGCCAGCAGCAAAAACCGCGAGCAGTACTTC
.	16	TRBV5-1	TRBJ2-3	.	CASSFGARRNTDTQYF	TGCGCCAGCAGCTTTGGGGCCAGGAGGAACACAGATACGCAGTATTTT
.	13	TRBV4-1	TRBJ1-5	.	CASSRGFDQPQHF	TGCGCCAGCAGCCGTGGGTTCGATCAGCCCCAGCATTTT
.	16	TRBV19	TRBJ1-3	TRBD1	CASTSYGTASGNTIYF	TGTGCCAGTACGAGCTACGGGACAGCCTCTGGAAACACCATATATTTT
.	15	TRBV7-2	TRBJ2-2	TRBD2	CASSLELAGVGELFF	TGTGCCAGCAGCTTAGAGCTAGCGGGGGTCGGGGAGCTGTTTTTT
once	10	TRBV2	TRBJ2-5	.	CASGGNTQYF	TGTGCCAGCGGGGGGAATACCCAGTACTTC
.	15	TRBV5-1	TRBJ2-3	.	CASSLAPSVDDTQYF	TGCGCCAGCAGCTTGGCCCCTAGCGTTGACGATACGCAGTATTTT
.	15	TRBV11-2	TRBJ2-1	.	CASSLESSSYNEQFF	TGTGCCAGCAGCTTAGAGTCCAGTTCCTACAATGAGCAGTTCTTC
.	15	TRBV5-8	TRBJ2-3	TRBD2	CASSLIGGSTDTQYF	TGTGCCAGCAGCTTGATCGGGGGGAGCACAGATACGCAGTATTTT
.	14	TRBV6-5	TRBJ2-3	TRBD2	CASSYSERGDTQYF	TGTGCCAGCAGTTACTCAGAGCGGGGAGATACGCAGTATTTT
.	13	TRBV4-1	TRBJ2-7	.	CASSPRLGYEQYF	TGCGCCAGCAGCCCCCGTCTGGGGTACGAGCAGTACTTC
.	12	TRBV4-1	TRBJ2-1	TRBD2	CASSPPVGTKFF	TGCGCCAGCAGCCCCCCGGTCGGGACTAAATTCTTC
.	15	TRBV10-3	TRBJ1-1	TRBD1	CAIRDGGQDNTEAFF	TGTGCCATCAGAGATGGGGGACAGGACAACACTGAAGCTTTCTTT
once	13	TRBV5-1	TRBJ2-5	.	CASSLDGSETQYF	TGCGCCAGCAGCTTGGACGGTTCTGAGACCCAGTACTTC
.	15	TRBV6-4	TRBJ1-1	.	CARNAGPIICTEAFF	TGTGCCAGAAATGCCGGGCCTATCATATGCACTGAAGCTTTCTTT
.	13	TRBV29-1	TRBJ1-5	.	CSVEIQGGQPQHF	TGCAGCGTTGAAATACAGGGAGGTCAGCCCCAGCATTTT
few	13	TRBV14	TRBJ1-6	.	CASSQDMRGLLHF	TGTGCCAGCAGCCAAGATATGCGGGGCCTGCTCCACTTT
.	15	TRBV5-6	TRBJ1-2	.	CASSLSFRVNYGYTF	TGTGCCAGCAGCTTGAGTTTTCGGGTTAACTATGGCTACACCTTC
.	15	TRBV11-3	TRBJ2-1	TRBD2	CASSLGLAGVGEQFF	TGTGCCAGCAGCTTAGGCCTAGCGGGGGTTGGTGAGCAGTTCTTC
once	14	TRBV6-1	TRBJ2-1	.	CASSARGPSSEQFF	TGTGCCAGCAGTGCGCGGGGGCCCTCCAGTGAGCAGTTCTTC
.	15	TRBV21-1	TRBJ1-6	.	CASSKTTTDNSPLHF	TGTGCCAGCAGCAAAACAACGACGGATAATTCACCCCTCCACTTT
.	17	TRBV5-1	TRBJ1-6	.	CASSLAGVVTPLSPLHF	TGCGCCAGCAGCTTGGCGGGGGTGGTGACACCCCTTTCACCCCTCCACTTT